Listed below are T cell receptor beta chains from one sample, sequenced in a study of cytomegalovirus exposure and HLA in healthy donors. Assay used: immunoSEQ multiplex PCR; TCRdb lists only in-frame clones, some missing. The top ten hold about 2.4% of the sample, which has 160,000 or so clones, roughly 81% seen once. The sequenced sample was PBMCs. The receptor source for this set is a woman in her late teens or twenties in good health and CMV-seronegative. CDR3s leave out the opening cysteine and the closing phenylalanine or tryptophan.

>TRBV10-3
AISEKLAGDYEQF
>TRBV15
ATSREGLREVFSSYNEQF
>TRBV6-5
ASSPRQPVGIQY
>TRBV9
ASSLRQGNTGELF
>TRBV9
ARSPLGGGQGVGTDTQY
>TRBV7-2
ASSPNRLAGGNEQF
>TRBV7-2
ASSLFRGGATDTQY
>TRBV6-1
ASRPSRGGQETQY
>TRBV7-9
ASSFVRDTQY
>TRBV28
ASSPLSGERDTQY
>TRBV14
ASSQGANYGYT
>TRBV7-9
ASSPTSSAEAF
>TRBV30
ASQGDGTEAF
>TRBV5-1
ASRAGSTDTQY
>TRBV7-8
ASSTGGWGNSPLH
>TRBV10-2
ASLPLGLAGGPSSYEQY
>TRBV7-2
ASSQTSGTYEQY
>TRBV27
ASSLLRGSSYNEQF
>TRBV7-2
ASSLPTTYEQY
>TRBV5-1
ASTPRQGASETQY
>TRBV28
ASSLETPAFGTEAF
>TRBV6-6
ASSYLAVHSYEQY
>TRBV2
ASRPYGLALSYEQY
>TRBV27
ASSPGTGEKLF
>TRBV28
ASSSGQAQNQPQH
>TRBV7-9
ASSLDHGGTGELF